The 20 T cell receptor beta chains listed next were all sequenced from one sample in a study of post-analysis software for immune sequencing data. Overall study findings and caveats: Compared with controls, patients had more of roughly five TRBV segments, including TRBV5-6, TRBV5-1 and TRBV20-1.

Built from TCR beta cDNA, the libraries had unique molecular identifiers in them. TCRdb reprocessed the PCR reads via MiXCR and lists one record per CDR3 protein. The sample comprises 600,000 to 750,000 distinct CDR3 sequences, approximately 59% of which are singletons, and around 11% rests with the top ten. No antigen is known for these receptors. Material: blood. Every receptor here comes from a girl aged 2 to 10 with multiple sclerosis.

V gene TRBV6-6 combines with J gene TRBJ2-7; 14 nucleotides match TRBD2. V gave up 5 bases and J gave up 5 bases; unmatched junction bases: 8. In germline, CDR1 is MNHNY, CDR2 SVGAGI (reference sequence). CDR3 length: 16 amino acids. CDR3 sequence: CASSPPPGLAGDEQYF. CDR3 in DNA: TGTGCCAGCAGTCCCCCTCCGGGACTAGCGGGAGACGAGCAGTACTTC.

The CDR3 nucleotides are TGCGCCAGCAGCTTGTCTCGGGCTAGCGGGGGAAATGAGCAGTTCTTC. It yields the protein CASSLSRASGGNEQFF. V is TRBV5-1 and J is TRBJ2-1; 10 bases are shared with TRBD2. The CDR3 consists of 16 residues. Germline CDR1 and CDR2: SGHRS and YFSETQ. The ends lost 1 base at V and 7 bases at J; junction bases unmatched: 8.

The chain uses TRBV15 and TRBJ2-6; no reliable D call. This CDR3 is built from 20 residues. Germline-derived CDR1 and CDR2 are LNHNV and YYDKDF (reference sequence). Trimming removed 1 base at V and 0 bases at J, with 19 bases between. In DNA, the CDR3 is TGTGCCACCAGCAGAGGGGCCCGGTGGGCCTCTTCCTCTGGGGCCAACGTCCTGACTTTC. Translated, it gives CATSRGARWASSSGANVLTF.

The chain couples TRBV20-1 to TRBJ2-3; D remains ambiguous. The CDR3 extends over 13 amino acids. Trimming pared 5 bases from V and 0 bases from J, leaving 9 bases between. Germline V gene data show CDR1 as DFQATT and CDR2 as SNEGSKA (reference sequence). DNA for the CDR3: TGCAGTGCTCATTATTTTAGCACAGATACGCAGTATTTT. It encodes CSAHYFSTDTQYF.

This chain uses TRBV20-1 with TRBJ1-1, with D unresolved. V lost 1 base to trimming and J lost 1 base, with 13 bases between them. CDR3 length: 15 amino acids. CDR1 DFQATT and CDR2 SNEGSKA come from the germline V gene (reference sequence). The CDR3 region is CSARGWERKNTEAFF. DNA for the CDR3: TGCAGTGCTAGAGGGTGGGAGAGGAAGAACACTGAAGCTTTCTTT.

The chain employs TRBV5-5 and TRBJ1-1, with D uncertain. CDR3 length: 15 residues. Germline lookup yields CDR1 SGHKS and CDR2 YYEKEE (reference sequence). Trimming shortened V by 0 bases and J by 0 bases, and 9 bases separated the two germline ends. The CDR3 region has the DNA TGTGCCAGCAGCTTGGCGGACCTATTGAACACTGAAGCTTTCTTT. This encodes CASSLADLLNTEAFF.

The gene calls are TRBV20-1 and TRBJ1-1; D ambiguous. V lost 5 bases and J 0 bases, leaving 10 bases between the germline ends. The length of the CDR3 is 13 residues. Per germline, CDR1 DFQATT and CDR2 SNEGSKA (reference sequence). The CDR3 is CSAASGVNTEAFF. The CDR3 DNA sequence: TGCAGTGCTGCTAGCGGAGTGAACACTGAAGCTTTCTTT.

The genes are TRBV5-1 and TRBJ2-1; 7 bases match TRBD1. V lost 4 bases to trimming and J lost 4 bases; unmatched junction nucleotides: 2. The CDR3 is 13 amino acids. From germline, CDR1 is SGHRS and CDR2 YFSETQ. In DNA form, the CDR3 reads TGCGCCAGCAGCGCGACAGGGTACAATGAGCAGTTCTTC. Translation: CASSATGYNEQFF.

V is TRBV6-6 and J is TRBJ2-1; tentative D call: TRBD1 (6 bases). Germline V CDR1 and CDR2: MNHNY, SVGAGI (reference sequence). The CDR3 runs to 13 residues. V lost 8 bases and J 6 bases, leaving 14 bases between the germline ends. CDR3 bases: TGTGCCAGCGTAACAGGGATGGGCAATGAGCAGTTCTTC. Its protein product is CASVTGMGNEQFF.

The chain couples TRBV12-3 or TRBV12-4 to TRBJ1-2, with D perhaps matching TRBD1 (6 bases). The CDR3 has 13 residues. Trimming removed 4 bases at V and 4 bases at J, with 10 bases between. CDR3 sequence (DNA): TGTGCCAGCAGTTACAGGGTCTCCTATGGCTACACCTTC. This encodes CASSYRVSYGYTF.

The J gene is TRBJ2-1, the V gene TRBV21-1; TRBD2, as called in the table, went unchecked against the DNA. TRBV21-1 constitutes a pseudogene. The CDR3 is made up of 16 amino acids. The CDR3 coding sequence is TGTGCCAGCAGCAGACTGACTAGCGGGGGCGTTAATGAGCAGTTCTTC. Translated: CASSRLTSGGVNEQFF.

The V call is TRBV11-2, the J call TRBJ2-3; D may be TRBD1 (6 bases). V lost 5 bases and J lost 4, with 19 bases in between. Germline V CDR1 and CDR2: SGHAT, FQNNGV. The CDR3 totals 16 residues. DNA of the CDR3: TGTGCCAGCAGCCCCTGGACAGACCTGTCGGCAGATACGCAGTATTTT. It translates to CASSPWTDLSADTQYF.

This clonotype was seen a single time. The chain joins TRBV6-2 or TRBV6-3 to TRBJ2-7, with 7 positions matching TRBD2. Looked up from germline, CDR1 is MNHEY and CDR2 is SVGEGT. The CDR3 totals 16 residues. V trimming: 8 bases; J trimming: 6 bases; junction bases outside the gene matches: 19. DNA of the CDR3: TGTGCCAGCGGTTTGGTCGGGGAGGGAGTTTCGGGCGAGCAGTACTTC. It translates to CASGLVGEGVSGEQYF.

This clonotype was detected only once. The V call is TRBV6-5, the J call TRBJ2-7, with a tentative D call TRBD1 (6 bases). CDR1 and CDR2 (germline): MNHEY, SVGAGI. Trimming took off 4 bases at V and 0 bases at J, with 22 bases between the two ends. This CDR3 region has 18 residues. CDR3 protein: CASSSLIPDSDISYEQYF. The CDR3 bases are TGTGCCAGCAGTTCCCTAATTCCGGACAGTGACATCTCCTACGAGCAGTACTTC.

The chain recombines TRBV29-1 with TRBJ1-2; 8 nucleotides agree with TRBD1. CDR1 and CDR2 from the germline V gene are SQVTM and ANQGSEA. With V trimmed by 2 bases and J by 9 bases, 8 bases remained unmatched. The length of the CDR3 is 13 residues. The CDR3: CSVERQGIVSYTF. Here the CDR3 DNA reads TGCAGCGTTGAAAGACAGGGGATTGTTAGCTACACCTTC.

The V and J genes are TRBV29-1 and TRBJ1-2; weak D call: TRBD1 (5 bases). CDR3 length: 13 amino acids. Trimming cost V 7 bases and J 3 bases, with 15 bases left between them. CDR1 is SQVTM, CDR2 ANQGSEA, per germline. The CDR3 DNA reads TGCAGCGATACCGACAGTGGAGACTATGGCTACACCTTC. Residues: CSDTDSGDYGYTF.

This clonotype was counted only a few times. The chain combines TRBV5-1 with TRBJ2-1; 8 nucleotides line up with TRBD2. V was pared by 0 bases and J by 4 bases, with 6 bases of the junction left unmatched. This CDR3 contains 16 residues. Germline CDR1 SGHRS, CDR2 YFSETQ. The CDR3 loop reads CASSLADTSGYNEQFF. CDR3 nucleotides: TGCGCCAGCAGCTTGGCAGATACTAGCGGTTACAATGAGCAGTTCTTC. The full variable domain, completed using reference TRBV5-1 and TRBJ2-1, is KAGVTQTPRYLIKTRGQQVTLSCSPISGHRSVSWYQQTPGQGLQFLFEYFSETQRNKGNFPGRFSGRQFSNSRSEMNVSTLELGDSALYLCASSLADTSGYNEQFFGPGTRLTVL.

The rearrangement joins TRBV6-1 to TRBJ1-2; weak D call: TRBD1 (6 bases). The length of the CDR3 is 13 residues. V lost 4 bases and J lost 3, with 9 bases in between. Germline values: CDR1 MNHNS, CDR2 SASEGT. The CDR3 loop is CASSAGEDYGYTF. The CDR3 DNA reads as TGTGCCAGCAGTGCAGGGGAGGACTATGGCTACACCTTC.

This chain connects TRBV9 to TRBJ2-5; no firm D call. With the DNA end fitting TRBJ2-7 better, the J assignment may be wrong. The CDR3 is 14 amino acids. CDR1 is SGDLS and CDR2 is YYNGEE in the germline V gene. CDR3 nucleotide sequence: TGTGCCAGCAGCCCATGGGGAAAGGCAGGCGAGCAGTACTTC. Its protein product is CASSPWGKAGEQYF.

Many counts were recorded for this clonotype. The CDR3 sequence: CASSGTRDTQYF. The CDR3 nucleotides are TGTGCCAGCAGCGGCACCAGAGATACGCAGTATTTT. The V and J genes are TRBV13 and TRBJ2-3; no definite D call. Germline values: CDR1 PRHDT, CDR2 FYEKMQ (reference sequence). Trimming removed 5 bases at V and 5 bases at J, with 8 bases between. The CDR3 loop spans 12 amino acids.